The text below deals with one TCR beta chain. The data stem from a study of CD8 T cells in Susac syndrome. RNA was extracted with the RNeasy kit, and a quantity of roughly 0.45 to 1 ug was reverse transcribed using random hexamers. TCRdb ran MiXCR on the immunoSEQ multiplex PCR reads and lists one entry per CDR3 protein. Of about 300,000 distinct CDR3 sequences listed, 70% to 90% are singletons. The length of the CDR3 is 18 residues. Trimming left V 0 bases short and J 7 bases short, with 19 bases between. Germline lookup yields CDR1 SNHLY and CDR2 FYNNEI. Sequencing was performed on CD8+ T cells from PBMCs. This TCR was recovered from a human donor with multiple sclerosis. The V gene is TRBV2, the J gene TRBJ1-6, with D tentatively TRBD1 (5 bases). CDR3 in DNA: TGTGCCAGCAGTGAAGCCCCCGGTCAGACAGTCTCCAATTCACCCCTCCACTTT. It specifies CASSEAPGQTVSNSPLHF.